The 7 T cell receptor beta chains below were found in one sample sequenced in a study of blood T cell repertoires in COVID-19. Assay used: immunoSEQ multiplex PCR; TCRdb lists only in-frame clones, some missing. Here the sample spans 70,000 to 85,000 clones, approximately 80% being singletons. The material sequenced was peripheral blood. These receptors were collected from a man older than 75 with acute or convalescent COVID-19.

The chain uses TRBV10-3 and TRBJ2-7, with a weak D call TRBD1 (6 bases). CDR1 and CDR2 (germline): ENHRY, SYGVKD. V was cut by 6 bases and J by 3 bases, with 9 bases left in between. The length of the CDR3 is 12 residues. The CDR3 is CAISQGIYEQYF. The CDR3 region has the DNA TGTGCCATCAGCCAGGGGATCTACGAGCAGTACTTC.

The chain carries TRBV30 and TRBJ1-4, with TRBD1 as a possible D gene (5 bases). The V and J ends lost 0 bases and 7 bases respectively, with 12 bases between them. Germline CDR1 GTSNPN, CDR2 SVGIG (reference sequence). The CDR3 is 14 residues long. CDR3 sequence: CAWSVRVGGEKLFF. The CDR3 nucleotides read TGTGCCTGGAGTGTACGAGTGGGGGGTGAAAAACTGTTTTTT.

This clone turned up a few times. The CDR3 DNA reads as TGTGCCAGCAGCTTAAGGACAGGGGGGACTGGGGCCAACGTCCTGACTTTC. Amino acid sequence: CASSLRTGGTGANVLTF. The gene calls are TRBV7-6 and TRBJ2-6; 10 nucleotides match TRBD1. The V gene end was trimmed by 2 bases and the J gene end by 2 bases; junction bases not matched to a gene: 3. CDR1 and CDR2 from the germline V gene are SGHVS and FNYEAQ. CDR3 length equals 17 residues.

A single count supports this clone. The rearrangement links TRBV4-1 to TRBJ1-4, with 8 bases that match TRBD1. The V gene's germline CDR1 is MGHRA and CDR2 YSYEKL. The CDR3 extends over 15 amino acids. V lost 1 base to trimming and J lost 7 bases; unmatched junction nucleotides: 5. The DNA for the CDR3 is TGCGCCAGCAGCCAAGGATGGACAGGGCTTGAAAAACTGTTTTTT. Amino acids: CASSQGWTGLEKLFF.

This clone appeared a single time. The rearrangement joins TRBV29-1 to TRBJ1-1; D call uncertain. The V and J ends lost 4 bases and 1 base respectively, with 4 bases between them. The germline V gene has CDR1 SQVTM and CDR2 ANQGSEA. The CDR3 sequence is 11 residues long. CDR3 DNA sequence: TGCAGCGTTGTCAGGAACACTGAAGCTTTCTTT. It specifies CSVVRNTEAFF.

This CDR3 reads CASSPPTGLNQPQHF. In DNA form, the CDR3 reads TGTGCCAGCAGCCCTCCGACAGGGCTAAATCAGCCCCAGCATTTT. The chain links TRBV7-2 to TRBJ1-5; 7 bases match TRBD1. The CDR3 has 15 residues. V lost 5 bases to trimming and J lost 4 bases; unmatched junction nucleotides: 8. The germline V gene has CDR1 SGHTA and CDR2 FQGNSA.

The chain's CDR3 is CASSVGTGISGNTIYF. The CDR3, as DNA: TGTGCCAGCAGCGTGGGGACAGGGATCTCTGGAAACACCATATATTTT. V and J are TRBV9 and TRBJ1-3; 9 bases match TRBD1. CDR1 and CDR2 (germline): SGDLS, YYNGEE. Trimming at V came to 2 bases and at J to 0 bases, leaving 3 bases not matched to a gene. The CDR3 extends over 16 amino acids.